These 9 T cell receptor beta chains originate from one sample sequenced in a study of blood T cell repertoires in COVID-19. Only in-frame clones appear in the TCRdb table, and some are missing; sequencing was by immunoSEQ multiplex PCR. Altogether about 200,000 clones are present, approximately 88% being singletons, with the ten largest covering 27%. Sequencing used peripheral blood. The receptors here all came from a man in his forties or fifties with acute or convalescent COVID-19.

V usage is TRBV27 and J usage is TRBJ2-2, with 8 bases matching TRBD1. This CDR3 contains 16 residues. V lost 7 bases, J lost 7 bases, and 14 bases stayed unmatched. Germline lookup yields CDR1 MNHEY and CDR2 SMNVEV (reference sequence). The CDR3 sequence: CASKDRAVFVGGELFF. The CDR3 coding sequence is TGTGCCAGCAAGGACAGGGCGGTATTTGTTGGCGGGGAGCTGTTTTTT.

The chain carries TRBV6-4 and TRBJ2-1; no reliable D call. V was pared by 4 bases and J by 3 bases, with 10 bases between. The germline CDR1 and CDR2 sequences are MRHNA and SNTAGT. The CDR3 is 14 amino acids. Here the CDR3 reads CASSVSGFYNEQFF. CDR3 nucleotides: TGTGCCAGCAGTGTTTCCGGGTTCTACAATGAGCAGTTCTTC.

Note on this clone: One junction end does not reproduce the germline sequence, and a read error may be involved. V gene TRBV5-6 combines with J gene TRBJ2-7; 7 positions match TRBD2. The CDR3 contains 16 residues. Germline V gene data show CDR1 as SGHDT and CDR2 as YYEEEE. The DNA for the CDR3 is TGTGCCAGCAGGTTGGCGGGGGAGGGCCGTAAATTGGAGCAGTACTTC. Protein: CASRLAGEGRKLEQYF.

J is TRBJ1-1 and V is TRBV5-1; tentatively, D is TRBD1 (5 bases). Trimming stripped 3 bases from V and 3 bases from J, with 12 bases between. The CDR3 is 14 amino acids. Germline V gene data show CDR1 as SGHRS and CDR2 as YFSETQ. In nucleotides, the CDR3 is TGCGCCAGCAGCTATGTCTCGGGGGACACTGAAGCTTTCTTT. This translates into CASSYVSGDTEAFF. Full variable domain (rest looked up from reference TRBV5-1 and TRBJ1-1): KAGVTQTPRYLIKTRGQQVTLSCSPISGHRSVSWYQQTPGQGLQFLFEYFSETQRNKGNFPGRFSGRQFSNSRSEMNVSTLELGDSALYLCASSYVSGDTEAFFGQGTRLTVV.

This clone was seen just once. The V call is TRBV5-6, the J call TRBJ1-3, with no clear D. V lost 4 bases, J lost 3 bases, and 8 bases lay in between. The CDR3 extends over 13 amino acids. CDR1 SGHDT and CDR2 YYEEEE come from the germline V gene. CDR3 sequence: CASSLVVGNTIYF. The CDR3 bases are TGTGCCAGCAGCCTAGTCGTTGGAAACACCATATATTTT.

The rearrangement joins TRBV10-3 to TRBJ1-5, with a possible D match to TRBD1 (6 bases). The CDR3 sequence is 14 residues long. Trimming shortened V by 2 bases and J by 1 base, and 6 bases separated the two germline ends. The germline gives CDR1 ENHRY, CDR2 SYGVKD. The CDR3 is CAISEDRSNQPQHF. CDR3 sequence (DNA): TGTGCCATCAGTGAGGACAGGAGCAATCAGCCCCAGCATTTT.

The chain joins TRBV2 to TRBJ2-7, with a weak D call TRBD2 (5 bases). Germline loops: CDR1 SNHLY, CDR2 FYNNEI. Trimming pared 8 bases from V and 3 bases from J, leaving 11 bases between. The CDR3 is 12 amino acids. Written as DNA, the CDR3 is TGTGCCAGCGGCAGGACTTTCTACGAGCAGTACTTC. Amino acids: CASGRTFYEQYF.

The DNA for the CDR3 is TGCGCCAGCAGTCATTTTCAGAGACAGGGGGCAGGACGGGAGAGGAATTACGAGCAGTACTTC. Its translation is CASSHFQRQGAGRERNYEQYF. The V and J genes are TRBV23-1 and TRBJ2-7; 10 bases line up with TRBD1. TRBV23-1 is placed among ORFs of uncertain function. With V trimmed by 3 bases and J by 4 bases, 24 bases remained unmatched. There are 21 residues in the CDR3.

The chain recombines TRBV19 with TRBJ1-5; TRBD1 matches at 7 bases. The CDR3 is 13 amino acids. The germline V gene encodes CDR1 LNHDA and CDR2 SQIVND (reference sequence). The CDR3 reads CAGGTAFNQPQHF. CDR3 nucleotides: TGTGCTGGTGGGACAGCCTTTAATCAGCCCCAGCATTTT.